The next 14 T cell receptor beta chains were all read from a single sample in a study of CD8+CD57+ T cells in acquired aplastic anemia. It was genomic DNA that served as the template for profiling TCR beta VDJ and CDR3. TCRdb recomputed calls from the reads with MiXCR, one row per CDR3 protein. Of 260,000 or so distinct CDR3 sequences in the sample, approximately 80% were seen once. Flow cytometry had shown expanded CD8+CD57+ cells in the patients chosen for sequencing. Sequenced material: sorted CD4+, CD8+, or CD8+CD57+ T cells (not recorded which) from PBMCs. The source of these receptors is a human donor with aplastic anemia.

Comment on this clonotype: A read error may produce the germline difference seen at one junction end. This rearrangement joins TRBV7-7 to TRBJ2-1, with a tentative D call TRBD1 (6 bases). Germline V gene sequence: CDR1 SSHAT, CDR2 FNYEAQ (reference sequence). The CDR3 totals 15 residues. CDR3 sequence: CASSFPPRGRKGSFF. In DNA form, the CDR3 reads TGTGCTAGCAGCTTCCCCCCCAGGGGTCGTAAGGGCAGTTTCTTC.

The chain joins TRBV14 to TRBJ2-3, with 11 bases matching TRBD2. The CDR3 is made up of 17 amino acids. Germline-derived CDR1 and CDR2 are SGHDN and FVKESK. J lost 6 bases, V lost 3 bases, and 11 bases had no gene match. CDR3 protein: CASSQELAGAEMDTQYF. In DNA, the CDR3 is TGTGCCAGCAGCCAGGAACTAGCGGGAGCGGAGATGGATACGCAGTATTTT.

The chain recombines TRBV7-9 with TRBJ2-7; 9 nucleotides agree with TRBD2. The CDR3 is 18 residues long. The J segment lost 4 bases and the V segment lost 3 bases, leaving 16 bases of the junction unmatched. The germline CDR1 and CDR2 sequences are SEHNR and FQNEAQ (reference sequence). The CDR3 loop is CASSFQRSGGTDSYEQYV. In DNA form, the CDR3 reads TGTGCCAGCAGCTTTCAAAGAAGCGGGGGGACCGATTCGTACGAGCAGTACGTC.

The chain carries TRBV9 and TRBJ2-7; unclear D gene. Per germline, CDR1 SGDLS and CDR2 YYNGEE. This CDR3 is built from 15 residues. Trimming took off 0 bases at V and 10 bases at J, with 20 bases between the two ends. The CDR3 nucleotides read TGTGCCAGCAGCGTAGGGTCAGGTACGCGGTATGATCAGTACGTC. This gives the protein CASSVGSGTRYDQYV.

Worth noting for this clonotype: A read error may account for a junction end that differs from germline. The rearrangement links TRBV9 to TRBJ2-5, with TRBD2 as a possible D gene (7 bases). The germline V gene encodes CDR1 SGDLS and CDR2 YYNGEE. The CDR3 covers 14 residues. DNA of the CDR3: TGTGCCAGCAGCAGAGGGGGGGAGAGCCGCAATCAGCCCTTC. Amino acid sequence: CASSRGGESRNQPF.

This clonotype is a singleton in its sample. A junction boundary mismatches the germline segment, possibly from a read error. This sequence joins TRBV7-9 and TRBJ2-1, with TRBD2 identical over 7 bases. Germline CDR1 and CDR2: SEHNR and FQNEAQ (reference sequence). This CDR3 is 15 amino acids long. As DNA, the CDR3 is TGTGCCAGCAGCGTCGACGCGGGAGCGGGCAATGAGAAGTTCTTC. Translation: CASSVDAGAGNEKFF.

The genes are TRBV7-8 and TRBJ1-1; D gene uncertain. CDR3 size: 15 residues. V lost 0 bases and J 13 bases, leaving 21 bases between the germline ends. CDR1 and CDR2 (germline): SGHVS, FQNEAQ. The CDR3 reads CASSLAGRADTQDFF. CDR3 nucleotide sequence: TGTGCCAGCAGCTTAGCTGGGAGAGCCGATACTCAGGATTTCTTT.

The CDR3 loop reads CASSLVHGTKETQFF. CDR3 bases: TGTGCCAGCAGCTTAGTACACGGGACAAAAGAGACCCAGTTCTTC. The chain links TRBV7-6 to TRBJ2-1, with a tentative D call TRBD1 (6 bases). With 1 base removed from V and 13 bases from J, the gap between germline ends came to 20 bases. Germline values: CDR1 SGHVS, CDR2 FNYEAQ. The CDR3 spans 15 residues.

The V and J genes are TRBV7-2 and TRBJ2-2; 8 nucleotides agree with TRBD2. The germline gives CDR1 SGHTA, CDR2 FQGNSA. The J segment lost 16 bases and the V segment lost 2 bases, leaving 12 bases of the junction unmatched. The CDR3 is made up of 14 amino acids. The CDR3 loop is CASSLPGGPDTQFF. Here the CDR3 DNA reads TGTGCCAGCAGCTTACCGGGAGGGCCCGATACGCAGTTTTTT.

The CDR3 DNA reads TGTGCCAGCAGTGGGGATGGGGCAGCGAGCACTGAAGCTTTCTTT. This sequence encodes CASSGDGAASTEAFF. The V call is TRBV2, the J call TRBJ1-1; D is possibly TRBD1 (5 bases). The germline V gene encodes CDR1 SNHLY and CDR2 FYNNEI. CDR3 length: 15 residues. V lost 4 bases, J lost 4 bases, and 16 bases lay in between.

The rearrangement uses TRBV7-2 and TRBJ2-7; D is perhaps TRBD1 (5 bases). CDR1 is SGHTA and CDR2 is FQGNSA in the germline V gene. The CDR3 has 14 residues. V gave up 0 bases and J gave up 9 bases, with 15 bases separating them. The CDR3, as DNA: TGTGCCAGCAGCTTAGCATTAGGGGATGTCGCGCAGTACGTC. Translated, it gives CASSLALGDVAQYV.

The chain couples TRBV7-4 to TRBJ2-7; D is unresolved. This CDR3 contains 15 residues. Germline CDR1 is SGHVT and CDR2 is SQSDAQ. V was pared by 5 bases and J by 12 bases, with 26 bases between. CDR3 in amino acids: CASSVGVVFSFELYF. The CDR3 bases are TGTGCCAGCAGCGTAGGAGTGGTCTTTTCCTTCGAGTTGTACTTC.

About this clonotype itself: The CDR3 ends on some other residue instead of the conserved phenylalanine or tryptophan, so this is likely a read error. The DNA is omitted, as the CDR3 cannot be located on it reliably, and the CDR3 follows TCRdb's listing. The rearrangement links TRBV7-8 to TRBJ2-1. Per germline, CDR1 SGHVS and CDR2 FQNEAQ. Including both end residues, the CDR3 is 13 amino acids long. The CDR3 protein is CASSFDPAGGAFS.

Concerning this clonotype: Sequence at one end of the junction differs from germline and may be a read error. J is TRBJ1-6 and V is TRBV7-8, with D perhaps matching TRBD1 (6 bases). Germline CDR1 and CDR2: SGHVS and FQNEAQ. This CDR3 contains 15 residues. CDR3 sequence reads: CASIGGGRYNSPLHF. The CDR3 nucleotides are TGTGCCAGCATTGGAGGGGGGCGTTATAATTCGCCCCTCCACTTT.